This TCR beta chain was found in a study of breast tumors, draining lymph nodes, adjacent tissues (dated by TCRdb to 2016 to 2018). Some background on the complete study: The study compared TCR beta repertoires across tumor, adjacent nontumor tissue and axillary lymph nodes from breast cancer patients. The study was designed to assess the relationships and possible T-cell exchange between tumor, surrounding tissue and draining lymph node repertoires in human breast cancer. The paper's findings and limits, for the study overall: The conclusion that tumor T cells originate in lymph nodes was presented as consistent with a hypothesis rather than as directly demonstrated. A scenario in which most tumor T cells derive from the lymph node and then expand within tumor tissue was judged to be consistent with the data. The similarity between tumor and nontumor tissue repertoires was significantly greater in luminal-like breast cancer than in basal-like breast cancer. Tumor T-cell repertoires showed less diversity than lymph node repertoires and more diversity than nontumor tissue repertoires, and tumor T-cell repertoires showed preferential V and J gene usage.

Adjacent samples consisted of nontumor breast tissue surrounding the tumor. Remarks on this clonotype: Which antigen it targets is not known. There are no base qualities to consult, and no much larger clone falls within one base.

The run used an Illumina HiSeq 2000. TCR beta chain libraries were generated by multiplex PCR amplification. The amplified TCR beta chain products were analyzed by high-throughput sequencing. Clones were called with MiXCR by TCRdb after fastp trimmed the public reads at Q25, and only in-frame beta chains were retained. Identical CDR3 proteins give one entry, which carries the most common genes and DNA. Present in this sample are about 12,000 distinct CDR3 sequences, approximately 70% of which were seen just once. The ten largest account for approximately 44% of the sample. Sequencing was done on a sample of tumor-adjacent breast tissue. The origin of this receptor is a female donor with breast cancer. Some clones in this sample may be carry-over from other donors' samples.

The DNA sequence is as follows: TGTGCCAGCAGGGGTACTGGAATGCCCCAGCATTTT. Its translation is CASRGTGMPQHF. Recombination linked TRBV28 to TRBJ1-5; no D gene is confidently identified. V is cut by 6 bases and J by 9 bases, and the space between the germline ends is 12 bases. Taken from the germline V gene, the CDR1 and CDR2 loops are MDHEN and SYDVKM. The CDR3 contains 12 residues, cysteine and phenylalanine counted. Left in the record is the CDR3 DNA by itself, 36 bases read in frame from the first base.